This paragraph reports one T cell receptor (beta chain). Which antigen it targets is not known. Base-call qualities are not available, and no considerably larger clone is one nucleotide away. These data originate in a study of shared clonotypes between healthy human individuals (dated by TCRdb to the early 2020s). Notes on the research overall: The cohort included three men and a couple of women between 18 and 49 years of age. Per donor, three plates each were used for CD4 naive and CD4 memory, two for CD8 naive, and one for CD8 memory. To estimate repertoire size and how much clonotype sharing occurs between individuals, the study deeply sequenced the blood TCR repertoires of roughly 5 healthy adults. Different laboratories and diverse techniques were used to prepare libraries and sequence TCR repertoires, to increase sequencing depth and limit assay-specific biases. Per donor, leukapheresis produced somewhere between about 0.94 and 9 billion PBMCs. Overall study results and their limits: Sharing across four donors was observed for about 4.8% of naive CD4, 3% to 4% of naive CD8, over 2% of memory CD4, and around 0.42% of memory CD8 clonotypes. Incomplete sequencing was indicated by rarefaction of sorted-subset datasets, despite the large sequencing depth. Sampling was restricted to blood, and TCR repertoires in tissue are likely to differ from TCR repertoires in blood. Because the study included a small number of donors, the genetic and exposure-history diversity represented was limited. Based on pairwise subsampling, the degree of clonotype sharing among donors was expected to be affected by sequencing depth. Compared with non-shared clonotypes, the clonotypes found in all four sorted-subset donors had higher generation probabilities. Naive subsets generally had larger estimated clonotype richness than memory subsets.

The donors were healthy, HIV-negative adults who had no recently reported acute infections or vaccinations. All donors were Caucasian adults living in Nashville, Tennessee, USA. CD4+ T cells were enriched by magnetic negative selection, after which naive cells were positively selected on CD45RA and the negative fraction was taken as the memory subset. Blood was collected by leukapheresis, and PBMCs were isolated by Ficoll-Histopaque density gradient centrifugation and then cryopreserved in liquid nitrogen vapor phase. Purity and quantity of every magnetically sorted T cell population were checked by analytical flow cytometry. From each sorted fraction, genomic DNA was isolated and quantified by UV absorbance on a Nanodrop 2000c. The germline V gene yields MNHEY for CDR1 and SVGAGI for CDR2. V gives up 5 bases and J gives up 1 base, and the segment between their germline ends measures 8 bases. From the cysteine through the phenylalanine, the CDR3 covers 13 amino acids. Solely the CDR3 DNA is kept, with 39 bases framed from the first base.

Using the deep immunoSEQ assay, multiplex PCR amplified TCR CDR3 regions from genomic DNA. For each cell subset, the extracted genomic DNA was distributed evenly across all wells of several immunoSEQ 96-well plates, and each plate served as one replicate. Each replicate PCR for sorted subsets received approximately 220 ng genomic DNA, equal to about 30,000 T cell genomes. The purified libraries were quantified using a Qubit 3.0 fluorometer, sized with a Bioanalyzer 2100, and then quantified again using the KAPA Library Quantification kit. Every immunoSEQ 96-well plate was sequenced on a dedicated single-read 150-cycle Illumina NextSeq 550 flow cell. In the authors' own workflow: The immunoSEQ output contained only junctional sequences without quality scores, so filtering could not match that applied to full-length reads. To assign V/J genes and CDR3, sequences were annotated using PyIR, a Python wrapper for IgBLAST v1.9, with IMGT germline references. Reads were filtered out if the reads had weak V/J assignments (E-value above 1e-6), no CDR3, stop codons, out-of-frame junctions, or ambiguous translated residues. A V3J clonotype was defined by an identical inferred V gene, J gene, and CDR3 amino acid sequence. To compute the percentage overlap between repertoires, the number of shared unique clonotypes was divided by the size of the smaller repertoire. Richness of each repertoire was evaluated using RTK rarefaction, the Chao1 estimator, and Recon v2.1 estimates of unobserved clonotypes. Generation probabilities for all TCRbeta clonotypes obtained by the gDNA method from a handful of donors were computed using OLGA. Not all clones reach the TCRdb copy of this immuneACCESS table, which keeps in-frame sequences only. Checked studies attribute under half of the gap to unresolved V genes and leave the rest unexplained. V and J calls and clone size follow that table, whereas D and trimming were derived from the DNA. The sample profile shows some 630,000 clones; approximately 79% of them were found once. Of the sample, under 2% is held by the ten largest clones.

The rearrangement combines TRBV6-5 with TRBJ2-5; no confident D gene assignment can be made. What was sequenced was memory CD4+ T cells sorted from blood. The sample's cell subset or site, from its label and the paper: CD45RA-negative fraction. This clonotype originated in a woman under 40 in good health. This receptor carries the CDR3 CASSQGSQETQYF. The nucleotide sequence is TGTGCCAGCAGTCAAGGGTCCCAAGAGACCCAGTACTTC.